This T cell receptor beta chain was obtained from a study of control samples from healthy donors and cancer patients. Using immunoSEQ multiplex PCR, the repertoire was profiled, and TCRdb retains in-frame clones only, with some absent. The data contain about 76,000 clones, about nine tenths of them seen just once; the ten biggest clones take up roughly 8.9%. V lost 8 bases and J 8 bases, leaving 21 bases between the germline ends. The germline V gene encodes CDR1 MNHEY and CDR2 SMNVEV (reference sequence). The CDR3 totals 14 residues. The chain couples TRBV27 to TRBJ1-2; possible D gene TRBD1, 6 bases. What was sequenced was PBMCs. The TCR sequence derives from a woman in her forties or fifties with colorectal cancer. The CDR3 spells CASARQQGVGGYTF. The CDR3 DNA reads TGTGCCAGCGCCCGTCAACAGGGCGTGGGGGGCTACACCTTC.